The 23 T cell receptor beta chains listed next were all sequenced from one sample in a study of preoperative IRX-2 immunotherapy in early breast cancer. Stated treatment: preoperative locoregional IRX-2 cytokine immunotherapy. Clones were sequenced by immunoSEQ multiplex PCR, and TCRdb holds only the in-frame ones, with some missing. Of about 25,000 clones in the sample, approximately 80% were seen once. The specimen was lymph node tissue, collected after IRX-2 immunotherapy. Every receptor here comes from a human donor with breast cancer.

This chain joins TRBV29-1 and TRBJ1-1; 7 bases line up with TRBD1. There are 16 residues in the CDR3. CDR1 and CDR2 from the germline V gene are SQVTM and ANQGSEA. The J segment lost 2 bases and the V segment lost 5 bases, leaving 14 bases of the junction unmatched. The CDR3 region is CSVKDLRQGQNTEAFF. As DNA, the CDR3 is TGCAGCGTTAAGGATTTGCGACAGGGTCAAAACACTGAAGCTTTCTTT.

This rearrangement joins TRBV19 to TRBJ2-1; D not certain. This CDR3 is built from 14 residues. The V and J ends lost 3 bases and 4 bases respectively, with 10 bases between them. The germline gives CDR1 LNHDA, CDR2 SQIVND (reference sequence). The CDR3 nucleotides are TGTGCCAGTAGTATGGCAGGACCTTACAATGAGCAGTTCTTC. Protein: CASSMAGPYNEQFF. Variable domain in full (rest from reference TRBV19 and TRBJ2-1): DGGITQSPKYLFRKEGQNVTLSCEQNLNHDAMYWYRQDPGQGLRLIYYSQIVNDFQKGDIAEGYSVSREKKESFPLTVTSAQKNPTAFYLCASSMAGPYNEQFFGPGTRLTVL.

V gene TRBV5-1 combines with J gene TRBJ2-1; TRBD1 agrees at 9 bases. Germline CDR1 is SGHRS and CDR2 is YFSETQ. This CDR3 contains 15 residues. V shed 2 bases and J 8 bases; nucleotides not matched to a gene: 8. CDR3 sequence reads: CASSFGQGFSDEQFF. CDR3 in DNA: TGCGCCAGCAGCTTTGGACAGGGGTTTTCAGATGAGCAGTTCTTC.

This chain uses TRBV6-8 with TRBJ1-2; TRBD1 aligns across 10 bases. Germline CDR1 MNHGY, CDR2 SAAAGT. The CDR3 spans 14 residues. The V gene end was trimmed by 5 bases and the J gene end by 4 bases; junction bases not matched to a gene: 4. The DNA for the CDR3 is TGTGCCAGCAGTGGAAGGACAGGGGGCTATGGCTACACCTTC. It specifies CASSGRTGGYGYTF.

This chain uses TRBV28 with TRBJ2-4, with D hard to call. This CDR3 spans 13 amino acids. Trimming took off 3 bases at V and 7 bases at J, with 10 bases between the two ends. Germline V lookup: CDR1 MDHEN, CDR2 SYDVKM. The CDR3 loop is CASSFATVNIQYF. The CDR3 DNA follows: TGTGCCAGCAGTTTTGCAACAGTCAACATTCAGTACTTC.

The chain links TRBV30 to TRBJ2-7, with D perhaps TRBD2 (6 bases). The V gene's germline CDR1 is GTSNPN and CDR2 SVGIG (reference sequence). The length of the CDR3 is 15 residues. Deletions cut 0 bases from V and 2 bases from J, with 14 bases between. The CDR3 region has the DNA TGTGCCTGGAGTGTTGATAGCGGCAGTACCTACGAGCAGTACTTC. Translated, it gives CAWSVDSGSTYEQYF. The entire variable domain, with the rest obtained from reference TRBV30 and TRBJ2-7, is as follows: SQTIHQWPATLVQPVGSPLSLECTVEGTSNPNLYWYRQAAGRGLQLLFYSVGIGQISSEVPQNLSASRPQDRQFILSSKKLLLSDSGFYLCAWSVDSGSTYEQYFGPGTRLTVT.

The V call is TRBV30, the J call TRBJ1-1; a weak D match, TRBD1 (5 bases). Germline-derived CDR1 and CDR2 are GTSNPN and SVGIG (reference sequence). This CDR3 spans 13 amino acids. Trimming removed 3 bases at V and 0 bases at J, with 8 bases between. CDR3 in DNA: TGTGCCTGGAGACAGGCCTTGAACACTGAAGCTTTCTTT. Translated, it gives CAWRQALNTEAFF.

DNA for the CDR3: TGTGCCAGTAGTATAGGGCACAGGGGAGGGAGGAGCAATCAGCCCCAGCATTTT. Amino acid sequence: CASSIGHRGGRSNQPQHF. The V call is TRBV19, the J call TRBJ1-5; TRBD1 matches at 7 bases. J was trimmed by 1 base and V by 1 base; bases with no gene match: 10. Germline lookup yields CDR1 LNHDA and CDR2 SQIVND (reference sequence). The CDR3 is 18 amino acids.

This clone was seen only once. V and J are TRBV28 and TRBJ1-1; D not certain. Deletions cut 2 bases from V and 6 bases from J, with 13 bases between. CDR3 length: 14 amino acids. The germline CDR1 and CDR2 sequences are MDHEN and SYDVKM. Here the CDR3 reads CASSLPGRVAEAFF. CDR3 in DNA: TGTGCCAGCAGTTTACCAGGAAGGGTCGCTGAAGCTTTCTTT.

The chain's CDR3 is CATLRGGRRSSYEQYV. The CDR3 region has the DNA TGTGCCACCCTCAGGGGGGGACGGAGGAGCTCCTACGAGCAGTACGTC. The chain couples TRBV6-8 to TRBJ2-7, with D perhaps assigned TRBD1 or TRBD2 (7 bases each). Trimming took 10 bases from V and 0 from J, leaving 22 bases between them. CDR1 MNHGY and CDR2 SAAAGT come from the germline V gene. The length of the CDR3 is 16 residues.

The V and J genes are TRBV11-3 and TRBJ2-7; D remains ambiguous. Trimming shortened V by 5 bases and J by 2 bases, and 13 bases separated the two germline ends. Per germline, CDR1 SGHNT and CDR2 YENEEA. The CDR3 length is 14 residues. DNA of the CDR3: TGTGCCAGCAGCAGAGCAAGTACGACCTACGAGCAGTACTTC. Protein: CASSRASTTYEQYF.

This clone has just one count. This chain connects TRBV6-8 to TRBJ2-5; TRBD2 matches 10 bases. V gave up 6 bases and J gave up 7 bases; unmatched junction bases: 14. The CDR3 is 16 amino acids. Germline CDR1 and CDR2: MNHGY and SAAAGT. The CDR3 sequence: CASSRERGGQSGTQYF. The DNA of the CDR3 is TGTGCCAGCAGCCGGGAGCGGGGGGGCCAGTCGGGGACCCAGTACTTC.

V is TRBV28 and J is TRBJ1-4; TRBD1 matches 7 bases. Germline CDR1 MDHEN, CDR2 SYDVKM. V lost 4 bases, J lost 5 bases, and 7 bases stayed unmatched. CDR3 size: 15 residues. The CDR3 reads CASSSSSGGNEKLFF. DNA for the CDR3: TGTGCCAGCAGTTCGTCCTCAGGGGGGAATGAAAAACTGTTTTTT.

This sequence joins TRBV7-6 and TRBJ1-3; TRBD1 matches at 8 bases. Germline assignment: CDR1 SGHVS and CDR2 FNYEAQ. CDR3 length equals 16 residues. V lost 1 base and J lost 3; bases outside the gene matches: 5. This CDR3 reads CASSLDGTGGGNTIYF. CDR3 coding DNA: TGTGCCAGCAGCTTAGACGGGACAGGCGGTGGAAACACCATATATTTT.

CDR3 amino acids: CASSLAGDTEAFF. The CDR3 DNA is TGTGCCAGCAGTTTAGCTGGGGACACTGAAGCTTTCTTT. The chain couples TRBV28 to TRBJ1-1, with unresolved D. The ends were cut back, 2 bases at V and 3 bases at J, with 7 bases in the middle. The CDR3 is 13 residues long. Germline V CDR1 and CDR2: MDHEN, SYDVKM. Based on the CDR3 plus reference TRBV28 and TRBJ1-1, the full variable domain is DVKVTQSSRYLVKRTGEKVFLECVQDMDHENMFWYRQDPGLGLRLIYFSYDVKMKEKGDIPEGYSVSREKKERFSLILESASTNQTSMYLCASSLAGDTEAFFGQGTRLTVV.

Here the CDR3 reads CASSPPGTASGYTF. DNA of the CDR3: TGTGCCAGCTCACCGCCAGGTACGGCTTCAGGCTACACCTTC. The V and J genes are TRBV18 and TRBJ1-2, with unresolved D. V lost 3 bases and J 8 bases, leaving 16 bases between the germline ends. Germline CDR1 reads KGHSH; CDR2 reads LQKENI. The CDR3 spans 14 residues.

V and J are TRBV5-1 and TRBJ1-4; 7 positions match TRBD1. This CDR3 spans 16 amino acids. The V and J ends lost 4 bases and 4 bases, in that order; junction bases with no gene match: 10. Germline CDR1 and CDR2: SGHRS and YFSETQ. CDR3 sequence: CASSLGRDSFNEKLFF. The CDR3 DNA reads TGCGCCAGCAGCCTGGGAAGGGACAGCTTTAATGAAAAACTGTTTTTT.

The chain employs TRBV30 and TRBJ1-5, with D unresolved. Germline V gene data show CDR1 as GTSNPN and CDR2 as SVGIG (reference sequence). The CDR3 length is 13 residues. V lost 2 bases and J 4 bases, leaving 9 bases between the germline ends. The CDR3 here is CAWSLGLNQPQHF. CDR3 bases: TGTGCCTGGAGTCTCGGGTTAAATCAGCCCCAGCATTTT.

The chain couples TRBV5-1 to TRBJ2-3, with 8 positions matching TRBD1. Trimming at V came to 4 bases and at J to 2 bases, leaving 3 bases not matched to a gene. Per the germline V gene, CDR1 is SGHRS and CDR2 is YFSETQ. The CDR3 loop spans 14 amino acids. Written as DNA, the CDR3 is TGCGCCAGCAGCAAGGGACAGGACACAGATACGCAGTATTTT. Translation: CASSKGQDTDTQYF.

V usage is TRBV19 and J usage is TRBJ2-1; D gene unclear. The CDR3 is made up of 14 amino acids. Germline V gene data show CDR1 as LNHDA and CDR2 as SQIVND (reference sequence). V dropped 5 bases and J dropped 8 bases, with 16 bases sitting between them. DNA of the CDR3: TGTGCCAGTAGTGCGTCTAGAGCTCGGCATGAGCAGTTCTTC. As protein: CASSASRARHEQFF.

The chain carries TRBV6-8 and TRBJ1-1; D gene ambiguous. Trimming took off 6 bases at V and 7 bases at J, with 12 bases between the two ends. Germline CDR1 MNHGY, CDR2 SAAAGT. This CDR3 contains 12 residues. CDR3 in DNA: TGTGCCAGCAGGCCCGGAGGGCGTGAAGCTTTCTTT. Translating it yields CASRPGGREAFF.

The chain is built from TRBV5-1 and TRBJ2-7; 9 bases agree with TRBD1. The V segment lost 0 bases and the J segment 6 bases; nucleotides outside the gene matches: 10. From germline, CDR1 is SGHRS and CDR2 YFSETQ. The CDR3 is 16 amino acids. The CDR3 coding sequence is TGCGCCAGCAGCTTGGGTCAGGGACAGGGCCTCTCCGAGCAGTACTTC. Amino acid sequence: CASSLGQGQGLSEQYF. Complete variable domain (other parts from reference TRBV5-1 and TRBJ2-7): KAGVTQTPRYLIKTRGQQVTLSCSPISGHRSVSWYQQTPGQGLQFLFEYFSETQRNKGNFPGRFSGRQFSNSRSEMNVSTLELGDSALYLCASSLGQGQGLSEQYFGPGTRLTVT.

The CDR3 DNA follows: TGTGCCAGCACCCTGGAGGGACAACGAACTGAAGCTTTCTTT. Its translation is CASTLEGQRTEAFF. J is TRBJ1-1 and V is TRBV28, with D tentatively TRBD1 (6 bases). The CDR3 consists of 14 residues. Germline V gene lookup returns CDR1 MDHEN and CDR2 SYDVKM. The V gene lost 7 bases and the J gene lost 5 bases, with 17 bases spanning the gap.